This TCR beta chain was obtained from a study of low-dose radiotherapy and immunotherapy resistance in tumors. About the study: In Cohort 2, 1 Gy per fraction was delivered every two weeks, for a total of 13 Gy over 26 weeks. Intravenously given cyclophosphamide 200 mg/m2 followed a two-week schedule that placed each dose one day before radiation and immunotherapy. Intravenous administration to patients comprised nivolumab at 240 mg every two weeks and ipilimumab at 1 mg/kg every six weeks.

The CDR3 consists of 13 residues. The V and J ends lost 5 bases and 10 bases respectively, with 15 bases between them. Germline assignment: CDR1 LGHDT and CDR2 YNNKEL (reference sequence). Specified time point: before trial treatment. Donors were dosed with nivolumab and ipilimumab; they also received aspirin, low-dose cyclophosphamide and low-dose radiotherapy. This clonotype was seen a few times. Primers used for first-strand cDNA, a TRAV- and TRBV-specific set, covered both alpha and beta chains. Over 20 PCR cycles, TCRs were amplified from a constant-region primer and V-primer adapter. Via MiXCR, TCRdb re-called the reads, giving one row per CDR3 protein. This sample carries more than 70,000 distinct CDR3 sequences, 31% of them seen once, and the ten largest clones take 11%.

Specimen: PBMCs, collected before treatment. The gene calls are TRBV3-1 and TRBJ2-1; tentative D call: TRBD1 (6 bases). This sequence originates from a female donor with ovarian cancer. The CDR3 is CASSIPGTSEQFF. CDR3 nucleotide sequence: TGTGCCAGCAGCATTCCTGGGACATCCGAGCAGTTCTTC.